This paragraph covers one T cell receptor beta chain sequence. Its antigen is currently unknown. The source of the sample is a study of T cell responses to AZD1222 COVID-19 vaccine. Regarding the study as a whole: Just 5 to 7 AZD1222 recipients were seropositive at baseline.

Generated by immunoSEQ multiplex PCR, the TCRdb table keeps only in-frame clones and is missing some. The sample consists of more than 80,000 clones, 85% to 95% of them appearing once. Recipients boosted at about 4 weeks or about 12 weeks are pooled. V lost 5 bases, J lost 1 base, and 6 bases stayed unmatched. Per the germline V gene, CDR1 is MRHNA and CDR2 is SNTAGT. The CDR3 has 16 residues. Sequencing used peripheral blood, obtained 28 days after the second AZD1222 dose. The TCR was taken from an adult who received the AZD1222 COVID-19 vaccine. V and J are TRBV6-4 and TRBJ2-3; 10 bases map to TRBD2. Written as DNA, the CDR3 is TGTGCCAGCAGTCCCCAAAGCGGGAGGGGCACAGATACGCAGTATTTT. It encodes CASSPQSGRGTDTQYF.